This entry is about one T cell receptor beta chain. Antigen specificity is unknown. Normal breast often needed about 100-300 mg of tissue for enough DNA. V shed 1 base and J 4 bases; nucleotides not matched to a gene: 6. This CDR3 spans 17 amino acids. Germline CDR1 and CDR2: SGHTA and FQGNSA. The sample comes from a study of early stage breast cancer tumors. Overall study: Samples were sequenced at approximately 10-fold average coverage.

TCRdb keeps only in-frame clones here, not all; method: immunoSEQ multiplex PCR. The sample includes some 8,400 clones, around three quarters seen only once; the top ten take around 7.9%. General study points: In 14 of 16 patients, blood comparison separated tumor from normal breast. Bulk DNA sequencing of unsorted cells missed chain pairing and markers.

Sequenced input: normal breast tissue next to the tumor. V is TRBV7-2 and J is TRBJ2-7; 14 bases fit TRBD2. The receptor was derived from a person between 60 and 69 years old with breast cancer. In nucleotides, the CDR3 is TGTGCCAGCAGCTTAGGGCTGACTAGCGGGAGGGCATACGAGCAGTACTTC. Its translation: CASSLGLTSGRAYEQYF.